The clone carrying this T cell receptor (beta chain) was seen repeatedly, ten times or more. TCRdb re-derived calls from the 5' RACE reads in MiXCR, one entry per CDR3 protein. The table records just under 600,000 distinct CDR3 sequences, approximately 12% of them present only once. The entry originates in a study of T cells after yellow fever vaccination. The germline CDR1 and CDR2 sequences are SNHLY and FYNNEI. The CDR3 is made up of 13 amino acids. Trimming at V came to 2 bases and at J to 4 bases, leaving 2 bases not matched to a gene. The origin of this receptor is a man aged 25 to 40 who received the YFV17D yellow fever vaccine. The chain has TRBV2 and TRBJ2-7, with 7 bases lining up with TRBD2. The sample consisted of PBMCs, taken on the day of the yellow fever booster vaccination. The CDR3 is CASSEREGYEQYF. The CDR3, as DNA: TGTGCCAGCAGTGAAAGGGAGGGTTACGAGCAGTACTTC.